These 27 T cell receptor beta chains originate from one sample sequenced in a study of control samples from healthy donors and cancer patients (dated by TCRdb to 2018 to 2021). Receptor libraries were prepared by the immunoSEQ multiplex PCR assay. This is the immuneACCESS table as TCRdb keeps it, with only in-frame sequences that have V and J called. A part of the clones is gone; compared with another copy, unresolved V genes explain less than half, and the rest is unexplained. In this sample the table shows 100,000 to 150,000 clones, approximately 90% of which occur a single time. The top ten clonotypes cover roughly 3.2% of the sample. Sequenced sample: blood. All receptors derive from a man between 50 and 59 years old in good health.

A note on this clone: This specimen includes other DNA sequences encoding the same CDR3. The chain carries TRBV12-3 or TRBV12-4 and TRBJ1-2; a weak D match, TRBD1 (5 bases). Trimming removed 9 bases at V and 3 bases at J, with 11 bases between. The CDR3 is 12 residues long. This chain's CDR3 is CASSPGDYGYTF. The CDR3 DNA reads TGTGCCAGTAGCCCGGGGGACTATGGCTACACCTTC.

This sequence joins TRBV4-1 and TRBJ2-7, with 13 bases that match TRBD2. CDR1 is MGHRA, CDR2 YSYEKL, per germline. The CDR3 extends over 16 amino acids. The J segment lost 4 bases and the V segment lost 1 base, leaving 4 bases of the junction unmatched. The CDR3 nucleotides are TGCGCCAGCAGCCAAGTCACTAGCGGGGGGGCATACGAGCAGTACTTC. It encodes CASSQVTSGGAYEQYF.

The J gene is TRBJ2-1, the V gene TRBV7-8, with D perhaps matching TRBD2 (5 bases). Germline V gene sequence: CDR1 SGHVS, CDR2 FQNEAQ. The V gene lost 5 bases and the J gene lost 8 bases, with 13 bases spanning the gap. This CDR3 comprises 13 residues. CDR3 amino acids: CASSVTVRDEQFF. The CDR3 coding sequence is TGTGCCAGCAGCGTGACGGTGAGGGATGAGCAGTTCTTC.

The chain carries TRBV5-1 and TRBJ1-2; D gene ambiguous. CDR3 length equals 14 residues. V lost 4 bases, J lost 4 bases, and 14 bases lay in between. Germline V gene sequence: CDR1 SGHRS, CDR2 YFSETQ. CDR3 coding DNA: TGCGCCAGCAGCGCTATGTCGTCCTTCTATGGCTACACCTTC. Protein: CASSAMSSFYGYTF.

The chain carries TRBV7-9 and TRBJ2-2; tentatively, D is TRBD1 or TRBD2 (5 bases each). The CDR3 contains 14 residues. Germline assignment: CDR1 SEHNR and CDR2 FQNEAQ (reference sequence). V was trimmed by 10 bases and J by 2 bases, leaving 14 bases between them. The CDR3 loop is CATHPRDNTGELFF. CDR3 DNA sequence: TGTGCCACCCATCCCCGGGACAACACCGGGGAGCTGTTTTTT.

This clone came up once. V usage is TRBV4-2 and J usage is TRBJ2-5; 9 nucleotides line up with TRBD2. Germline loops: CDR1 LGHNA, CDR2 YNFKEQ. V trimming: 0 bases; J trimming: 5 bases; junction bases outside the gene matches: 7. The CDR3 is 16 residues long. CDR3 amino acids: CASSQETGLAMETQYF. The CDR3 DNA follows: TGTGCCAGCAGCCAAGAAACGGGACTAGCTATGGAGACCCAGTACTTC.

J is TRBJ1-2 and V is TRBV5-1, with D tentatively TRBD1 (6 bases). V dropped 2 bases and J dropped 4 bases, with 21 bases sitting between them. Germline V gene sequence: CDR1 SGHRS, CDR2 YFSETQ. The CDR3 loop spans 17 amino acids. CDR3 in DNA: TGCGCCAGCAGCTTACAGGGCGTGGGGGTTTCGGGCTATGGCTACACCTTC. Protein sequence: CASSLQGVGVSGYGYTF.

Only one count was recorded for this clone. This chain connects TRBV20-1 to TRBJ2-2; 7 nucleotides line up with TRBD1. CDR1 and CDR2 (germline): DFQATT, SNEGSKA (reference sequence). This CDR3 contains 14 residues. Germline trimming cut 3 bases from V and 4 bases from J; bases unmatched to any gene: 5. The CDR3 sequence is CSASVRGSTGELFF. DNA of the CDR3: TGCAGTGCTAGTGTCAGGGGGAGCACCGGGGAGCTGTTTTTT.

Written as DNA, the CDR3 is TGTGCCAGTAGTCCCACGGACGGACATAGGACCCAGTACTTC. It is translated as CASSPTDGHRTQYF. The chain employs TRBV19 and TRBJ2-5; tentatively, D is TRBD1 (5 bases). Between the trimmed V and J ends, which lost 5 bases and 7 bases, there was a span of 17 bases. This CDR3 is 14 amino acids long. CDR1 is LNHDA, CDR2 SQIVND, per germline (reference sequence).

The chain has TRBV6-6 and TRBJ1-5; D uncertain. The CDR3 extends over 15 amino acids. V lost 5 bases and J lost 0, with 11 bases in between. Germline V gives CDR1 MNHNY, CDR2 SVGAGI (reference sequence). The CDR3 region is CASSLGSNSNQPQHF. The CDR3, as DNA: TGTGCCAGCAGTCTCGGATCAAATAGCAATCAGCCCCAGCATTTT.

The chain uses TRBV5-6 and TRBJ2-2; a possible D gene is TRBD2 (7 bases). V dropped 7 bases and J dropped 6 bases, with 13 bases sitting between them. Germline V gene sequence: CDR1 SGHDT, CDR2 YYEEEE. The CDR3 consists of 13 residues. CDR3 sequence reads: CASHWGGSGELFF. The CDR3 DNA follows: TGTGCCAGCCACTGGGGGGGCTCCGGGGAGCTGTTTTTT.

The chain recombines TRBV5-5 with TRBJ1-2; no definite D call. CDR3 size: 14 residues. Germline V gene data show CDR1 as SGHKS and CDR2 as YYEKEE (reference sequence). V lost 6 bases to trimming and J lost 4 bases, with 16 bases between them. The CDR3 region is CASNPGSAAYGYTF. The CDR3 bases are TGTGCCAGCAACCCCGGGAGTGCGGCCTATGGCTACACCTTC.

This clone appeared once. This chain links TRBV7-9 with TRBJ1-5, with no clear D. CDR3 length: 14 amino acids. CDR1 SEHNR and CDR2 FQNEAQ come from the germline V gene (reference sequence). V dropped 3 bases and J dropped 6 bases, with 12 bases sitting between them. DNA of the CDR3: TGTGCCAGCAGCTTGGCAGCCGGGAGTCAGCCCCAGCATTTT. Its protein is CASSLAAGSQPQHF. The whole variable domain, remainder taken from reference TRBV7-9 and TRBJ1-5, is DTGVSQNPRHKITKRGQNVTFRCDPISEHNRLYWYRQTLGQGPEFLTYFQNEAQLEKSRLLSDRFSAERPKGSFSTLEIQRTEQGDSAMYLCASSLAAGSQPQHFGDGTRLSIL.

V and J are TRBV28 and TRBJ1-2; D possibly corresponds to TRBD1 (6 bases). V lost 8 bases to trimming and J lost 2 bases, with 18 bases between them. The CDR3 is 15 residues long. Germline V gene lookup returns CDR1 MDHEN and CDR2 SYDVKM. The CDR3 region is CASLESGAGNYGYTF. CDR3 bases: TGTGCCAGCCTTGAATCAGGGGCGGGGAACTATGGCTACACCTTC.

The rearrangement uses TRBV28 and TRBJ1-1; D is uncertain. CDR3 size: 13 residues. Germline values: CDR1 MDHEN, CDR2 SYDVKM. V was clipped by 6 bases and J by 1 base, with 9 bases between them. The CDR3 DNA is TGTGCCAGCAGGAGAACAGCGAACACTGAAGCTTTCTTT. Its translation is CASRRTANTEAFF.

This sequence joins TRBV3-1 (or the pseudogene TRBV3-2) and TRBJ2-1; D remains unclear. CDR3 length: 13 amino acids. Germline V gene lookup returns CDR1 LGHDT and CDR2 YNNKEL (reference sequence). V was clipped by 5 bases and J by 11 bases, with 16 bases between them. This CDR3 reads CASSSYERTQQFF. The DNA for the CDR3 is TGTGCCAGCAGCTCCTACGAACGAACTCAGCAGTTCTTC.

The gene calls are TRBV29-1 and TRBJ2-3; 8 positions agree with TRBD1. With 6 bases clipped from V and 1 base from J, the junction kept 12 bases outside the gene matches. The CDR3 has 16 residues. Germline loops: CDR1 SQVTM, CDR2 ANQGSEA. The CDR3 DNA follows: TGCAGCGTGGGTGGTGGGCAGGGGGCTGGCACAGATACGCAGTATTTT. Residues: CSVGGGQGAGTDTQYF.

The chain is built from TRBV4-1 and TRBJ2-5; D gene unclear. Trimming took 6 bases from V and 3 from J, leaving 11 bases between them. Germline V CDR1 and CDR2: MGHRA, YSYEKL. The CDR3 covers 13 residues. The CDR3 loop is CASRDPKKETQYF. Written as DNA, the CDR3 is TGCGCCAGCAGGGACCCGAAAAAAGAGACCCAGTACTTC.

V and J are TRBV2 and TRBJ1-1, with D perhaps matching TRBD1 (5 bases). The CDR3 extends over 13 amino acids. Trimming pared 6 bases from V and 3 bases from J, leaving 11 bases between. Per the germline V gene, CDR1 is SNHLY and CDR2 is FYNNEI. The CDR3 sequence: CASRRGLDTEAFF. The CDR3 bases are TGTGCCAGCAGGAGGGGCCTGGACACTGAAGCTTTCTTT. The full variable domain, its missing parts supplied by reference TRBV2 and TRBJ1-1, is EPEVTQTPSHQVTQMGQEVILRCVPISNHLYFYWYRQILGQKVEFLVSFYNNEISEKSEIFDDQFSVERPDGSNFTLKIRSTKLEDSAMYFCASRRGLDTEAFFGQGTRLTVV.

The rearrangement uses TRBV19 and TRBJ1-1; 8 positions agree with TRBD1. This CDR3 contains 17 residues. Germline-derived CDR1 and CDR2 are LNHDA and SQIVND (reference sequence). The V and J ends lost 5 bases and 0 bases, in that order; junction bases with no gene match: 11. CDR3 nucleotides: TGTGCCAGTAGTCCCGAAACAGGGGGAGGCCTGAACACTGAAGCTTTCTTT. Translation gives CASSPETGGGLNTEAFF.

The genes are TRBV13 and TRBJ2-3; D remains unclear. The V gene's germline CDR1 is PRHDT and CDR2 FYEKMQ (reference sequence). The CDR3 length is 14 residues. Trimming shortened V by 5 bases and J by 1 base, and 10 bases separated the two germline ends. CDR3 amino acids: CASSPQAGTDTQYF. Here the CDR3 DNA reads TGTGCCAGCAGCCCCCAGGCAGGCACAGATACGCAGTATTTT.

The chain combines TRBV10-3 with TRBJ1-4; unclear D gene. Germline CDR1 and CDR2: ENHRY and SYGVKD. CDR3 length: 14 amino acids. V shed 10 bases and J shed 2 bases, with 14 bases lying between them. The CDR3 loop is CATRPRTTNEKLFF. The CDR3 DNA reads as TGTGCCACCCGTCCACGTACGACTAATGAAAAACTGTTTTTT.

This chain's CDR3 is CASSQADRASGVNTEAFF. Written as DNA, the CDR3 is TGTGCCAGCAGCCAAGCTGACAGGGCGTCAGGTGTGAACACTGAAGCTTTCTTT. The chain couples TRBV11-3 to TRBJ1-1; TRBD1 agrees at 7 bases. Germline assignment: CDR1 SGHNT and CDR2 YENEEA. CDR3 size: 18 residues. After removal of 5 bases from V and 0 bases from J, the junction contained 15 bases not matched to a gene.

The rearrangement links TRBV4-1 to TRBJ1-4; D not certain. The V gene lost 4 bases and the J gene lost 7 bases, with 13 bases spanning the gap. This CDR3 contains 14 residues. Germline CDR1 is MGHRA and CDR2 is YSYEKL. CDR3 region: CASSLVDGSEKLFF. The DNA of the CDR3 is TGCGCCAGCAGCCTTGTGGACGGTTCTGAAAAACTGTTTTTT.

The chain couples TRBV28 to TRBJ2-2, with TRBD1 as a possible D gene (6 bases). V shed 7 bases and J shed 3 bases, with 12 bases lying between them. The CDR3 spans 14 residues. Germline V lookup: CDR1 MDHEN, CDR2 SYDVKM. In DNA, the CDR3 is TGTGCCAGCATGTTCAGGGGCTACACCGGGGAGCTGTTTTTT. Amino acid sequence: CASMFRGYTGELFF.

The chain has TRBV5-8 and TRBJ1-4; maybe TRBD1 (5 bases). Germline CDR1 reads SGHTS; CDR2 reads YDEGEE. This CDR3 has 18 residues. Trimming cost V 1 base and J 4 bases, with 20 bases left between them. The CDR3 DNA is TGTGCCAGCAGCTTGCTTCGAGTGAGGGGTGCGAATAATGAAAAACTGTTTTTT. Its protein is CASSLLRVRGANNEKLFF. The full variable domain, its missing parts supplied by reference TRBV5-8 and TRBJ1-4, is EAGVTQSPTHLIKTRGQQATLRCSPISGHTSVYWYQQALGLGLQFLLWYDEGEERNRGNFPPRFSGRQFPNYSSELNVNALELEDSALYLCASSLLRVRGANNEKLFFGSGTQLSVL.

The V call is TRBV6-6, the J call TRBJ1-2; 7 bases line up with TRBD1. Trimming removed 2 bases from V and 0 bases from J; junction bases left unmatched: 6. Germline CDR1 MNHNY, CDR2 SVGAGI (reference sequence). The CDR3 sequence is 16 residues long. CDR3 nucleotides: TGTGCCAGCAGTTACCCCGGGACAGCACCTAACTATGGCTACACCTTC. This translates into CASSYPGTAPNYGYTF.